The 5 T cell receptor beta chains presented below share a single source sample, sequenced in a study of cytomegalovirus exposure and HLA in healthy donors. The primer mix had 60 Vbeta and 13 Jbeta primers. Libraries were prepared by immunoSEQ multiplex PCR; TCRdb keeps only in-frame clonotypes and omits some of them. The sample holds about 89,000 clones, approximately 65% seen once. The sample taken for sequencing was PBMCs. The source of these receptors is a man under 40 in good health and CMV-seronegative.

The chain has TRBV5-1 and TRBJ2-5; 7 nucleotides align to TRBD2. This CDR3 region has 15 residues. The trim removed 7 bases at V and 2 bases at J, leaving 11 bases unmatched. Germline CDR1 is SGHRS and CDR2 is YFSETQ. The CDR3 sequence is CASVNFGGGQETQYF. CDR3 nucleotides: TGCGCCAGCGTCAACTTCGGGGGAGGGCAAGAGACCCAGTACTTC.

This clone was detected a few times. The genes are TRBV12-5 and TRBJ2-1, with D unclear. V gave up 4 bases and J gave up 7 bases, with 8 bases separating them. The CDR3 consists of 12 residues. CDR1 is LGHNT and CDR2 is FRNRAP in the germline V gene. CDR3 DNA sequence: TGTGCTAGTGGTTCCCCGTATAATGAGCAGTTCTTC. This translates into CASGSPYNEQFF.

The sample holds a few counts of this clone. In DNA form, the CDR3 reads TGTGCCAGCACTAGCGGGGATACGCAGTATTTT. It codes for CASTSGDTQYF. The chain combines TRBV7-9 with TRBJ2-3, with 8 bases matching TRBD2. The CDR3 consists of 11 residues. CDR1 SEHNR and CDR2 FQNEAQ come from the germline V gene (reference sequence). J lost 6 bases, V lost 7 bases, and 0 bases had no gene match.

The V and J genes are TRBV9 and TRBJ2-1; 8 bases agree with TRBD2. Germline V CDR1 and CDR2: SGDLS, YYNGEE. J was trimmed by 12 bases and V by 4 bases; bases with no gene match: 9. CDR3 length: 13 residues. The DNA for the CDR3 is TGTGCCAGCAGCCCCCGAGCGGGGGCTGGGCAGTTCTTC. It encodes CASSPRAGAGQFF.

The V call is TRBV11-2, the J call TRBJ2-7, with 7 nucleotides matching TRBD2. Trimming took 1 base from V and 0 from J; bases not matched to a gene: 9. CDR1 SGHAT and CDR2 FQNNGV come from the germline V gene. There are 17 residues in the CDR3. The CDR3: CASSLGEGGSSSYEQYF. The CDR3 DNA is TGTGCCAGCAGCTTAGGGGAGGGTGGCTCAAGCTCCTACGAGCAGTACTTC.